The 16 T cell receptor beta chains below all came from one sample that was sequenced in a study of T cell repertoires in breast cancer. A second nested PCR with blocking oligonucleotides suppressed unpaired genes. MiXCR, run by TCRdb on the emulsion pairing reads, gives a single entry per CDR3 protein. The sample includes nearly 40,000 distinct CDR3 sequences, under 50% seen only once; the top ten take 60% to 75%. Paired alpha-beta TCRs of CD8+ T cells were analyzed by expanded emulsion RT-PCR. Specimen: CD8+ T cells. The origin of the receptors is a pool of human donors with breast cancer or a healthy control (not recorded which).

This clonotype was counted a few times. The rearrangement joins TRBV6-5 to TRBJ2-7; D might be TRBD1 (6 bases). Trimming removed 2 bases from V and 2 bases from J, with 10 bases in between. The germline V gene encodes CDR1 MNHEY and CDR2 SVGAGI. The CDR3 extends over 14 amino acids. CDR3 sequence reads: CASSYTQGPYEQYF. CDR3 nucleotide sequence: TGTGCCAGCAGTTACACACAGGGTCCCTACGAGCAGTACTTC.

This CDR3 is CASSLGNSGLPSTDTQYF. The CDR3 bases are TGTGCCAGCAGTTTAGGGAATTCGGGACTACCAAGCACAGATACGCAGTATTTT. This chain joins TRBV12-3 or TRBV12-4 and TRBJ2-3, with 7 bases aligning to TRBD2. With V trimmed by 1 base and J by 0 bases, 10 bases remained unmatched. This CDR3 spans 18 amino acids.

This chain uses TRBV6-2 or TRBV6-3 with TRBJ1-2; TRBD1 might be the D (5 bases). The CDR3 is 13 residues long. Per the germline V gene, CDR1 is MNHEY and CDR2 is SVGEGT. V lost 6 bases and J 5 bases, leaving 13 bases between the germline ends. The CDR3 bases are TGTGCCAGCAGCACCGACAGTTCATATGGCTACACCTTC. It codes for CASSTDSSYGYTF.

The rearrangement links TRBV5-1 to TRBJ1-1; TRBD1 aligns across 12 bases. Germline lookup yields CDR1 SGHRS and CDR2 YFSETQ. Trimming took 5 bases from V and 4 from J; bases not matched to a gene: 6. The CDR3 totals 15 residues. CDR3 region: CASRPGTGGSTEAFF. The CDR3 DNA reads as TGCGCCAGCAGACCCGGGACAGGGGGCTCCACTGAAGCTTTCTTT.

The CDR3 loop reads CASSTSLGGSSGNTIYF. The CDR3 nucleotides are TGTGCCAGCTCAACTAGCCTCGGCGGCTCCTCTGGAAACACCATATATTTT. The gene calls are TRBV18 and TRBJ1-3, with D unresolved. CDR1 and CDR2 (germline): KGHSH, LQKENI. V lost 5 bases, J lost 0 bases, and 17 bases lay in between. The length of the CDR3 is 17 residues.

The chain is built from TRBV18 and TRBJ2-1; 13 positions match TRBD2. Germline V gives CDR1 KGHSH, CDR2 LQKENI. V shed 5 bases and J 8 bases; nucleotides not matched to a gene: 12. The CDR3 is 17 amino acids. CDR3 region: CASSINPGLAGLYEQFF. CDR3 in DNA: TGTGCCAGCTCAATTAATCCGGGACTAGCGGGATTATATGAGCAGTTCTTC.

This clonotype was picked up one time. The V gene is TRBV29-1, the J gene TRBJ2-5, with a tentative D call TRBD1 (6 bases). Germline loops: CDR1 SQVTM, CDR2 ANQGSEA. V was shortened by 0 bases and J by 2 bases, with 10 bases between the two germline ends. CDR3 length: 14 residues. Here the CDR3 reads CSVEELGQQETQYF. CDR3 DNA sequence: TGCAGCGTTGAAGAATTAGGACAGCAAGAGACCCAGTACTTC.

Of note for this clonotype: The CDR3 end shows no conserved phenylalanine or tryptophan, and so a read error is likely. The V and J genes are TRBV6-1 and TRBJ1-1; no clear D gene. V lost 6 bases to trimming and J lost 4 bases, with 12 bases between them. The V gene's germline CDR1 is MNHNS and CDR2 SASEGT. This CDR3 is 13 amino acids long. The CDR3 region has the DNA TGTGCCAGCAGCCCCCGCGTGGGCACTGAAGCTTTCCTT. This translates into CASSPRVGTEAFL.

This clonotype turned up a few times. The genes are TRBV7-9 and TRBJ2-2; TRBD2 might be the D (6 bases). The CDR3 covers 17 residues. The V and J ends lost 1 base and 0 bases respectively, with 12 bases between them. The germline CDR1 and CDR2 sequences are SEHNR and FQNEAQ (reference sequence). The CDR3 DNA sequence: TGTGCCAGCAGCTTAGGCCCCAGCGGGCCGAACACCGGGGAGCTGTTTTTT. Translated: CASSLGPSGPNTGELFF. Supplemented by reference TRBV7-9 and TRBJ2-2, the full variable domain reads DTGVSQNPRHKITKRGQNVTFRCDPISEHNRLYWYRQTLGQGPEFLTYFQNEAQLEKSRLLSDRFSAERPKGSFSTLEIQRTEQGDSAMYLCASSLGPSGPNTGELFFGEGSRLTVL.

This clonotype was detected only once. The gene calls are TRBV29-1 and TRBJ2-7, with 8 bases fitting TRBD1. CDR1 and CDR2 from the germline V gene are SQVTM and ANQGSEA. The CDR3 runs to 13 residues. V lost 6 bases to trimming and J lost 6 bases; unmatched junction nucleotides: 10. This CDR3 reads CSVQGVAPGEQYF. The CDR3 nucleotides read TGCAGCGTACAGGGGGTTGCCCCGGGCGAGCAGTACTTC.

J is TRBJ2-1 and V is TRBV19; TRBD2 aligns across 7 bases. The CDR3 extends over 16 amino acids. Per the germline V gene, CDR1 is LNHDA and CDR2 is SQIVND (reference sequence). V shed 5 bases, J shed 9 bases, and the junction held 16 bases outside the gene matches. For the CDR3, the DNA is TGTGCCAGTAGTTCCTGGGGCGGGAGCCTGGGGGGTGAGCAGTTCTTC. Translating it yields CASSSWGGSLGGEQFF.

The genes are TRBV10-2 and TRBJ2-1; 10 bases match TRBD2. Germline V CDR1 and CDR2: WSHSY, SAAADI. V shed 5 bases and J 8 bases; nucleotides not matched to a gene: 6. The CDR3 is 14 residues long. The CDR3 coding sequence is TGCGCCAGCAGTTCTAGCGGGGGCTGGGATGAGCAGTTCTTC. Amino acid sequence: CASSSSGGWDEQFF.

The chain recombines TRBV20-1 with TRBJ2-1; a possible D gene is TRBD2 (5 bases). V was cut by 3 bases and J by 0 bases, with 12 bases left in between. CDR1 and CDR2 (germline): DFQATT, SNEGSKA (reference sequence). The CDR3 is made up of 15 amino acids. The CDR3 here is CSASLERSSYNEQFF. In DNA form, the CDR3 reads TGCAGTGCTAGTTTGGAGCGGAGCTCCTACAATGAGCAGTTCTTC.

The gene calls are TRBV18 and TRBJ2-2; 9 nucleotides align to TRBD1. The ends lost 5 bases at V and 3 bases at J; junction bases unmatched: 4. This CDR3 is 15 amino acids long. Looked up from germline, CDR1 is KGHSH and CDR2 is LQKENI. The CDR3 DNA reads TGTGCCAGCTCAACACAGGGGGCCCACACCGGGGAGCTGTTTTTT. The encoded protein is CASSTQGAHTGELFF.

The rearrangement joins TRBV18 to TRBJ2-7; D is uncertain. The CDR3 contains 13 residues. Germline CDR1 KGHSH, CDR2 LQKENI. V was cut by 0 bases and J by 8 bases, with 11 bases left in between. The DNA for the CDR3 is TGTGCCAGCTCACCACCAGATTCCCCGAAGCAGTACTTC. Its protein is CASSPPDSPKQYF.

The V and J genes are TRBV30 and TRBJ1-6, with a weak D call TRBD1 (5 bases). Trimming took off 4 bases at V and 8 bases at J, with 9 bases between the two ends. CDR3 length equals 12 residues. The germline V gene has CDR1 GTSNPN and CDR2 SVGIG (reference sequence). CDR3 sequence (DNA): TGTGCCTGGAAAGACAGTTATTCACCCCTCCACTTT. This encodes CAWKDSYSPLHF.